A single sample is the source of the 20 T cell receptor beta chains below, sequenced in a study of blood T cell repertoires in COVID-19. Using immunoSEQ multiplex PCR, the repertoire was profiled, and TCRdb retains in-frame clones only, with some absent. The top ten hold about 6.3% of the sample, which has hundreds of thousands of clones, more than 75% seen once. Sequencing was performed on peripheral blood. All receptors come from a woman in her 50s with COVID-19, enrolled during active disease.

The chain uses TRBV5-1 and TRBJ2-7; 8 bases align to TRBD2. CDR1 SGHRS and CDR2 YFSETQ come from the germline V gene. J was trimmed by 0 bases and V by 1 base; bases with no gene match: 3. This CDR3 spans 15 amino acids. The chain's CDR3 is CASSLSGGNSYEQYF. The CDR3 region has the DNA TGCGCCAGCAGCTTGTCGGGAGGGAACTCCTACGAGCAGTACTTC.

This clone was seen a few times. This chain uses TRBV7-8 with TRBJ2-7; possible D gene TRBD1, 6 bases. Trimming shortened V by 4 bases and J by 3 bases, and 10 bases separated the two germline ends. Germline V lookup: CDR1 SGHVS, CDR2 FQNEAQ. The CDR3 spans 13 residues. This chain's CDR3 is CASSSGAGYEQYF. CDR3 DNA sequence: TGTGCCAGCAGCTCAGGGGCCGGCTACGAGCAGTACTTC.

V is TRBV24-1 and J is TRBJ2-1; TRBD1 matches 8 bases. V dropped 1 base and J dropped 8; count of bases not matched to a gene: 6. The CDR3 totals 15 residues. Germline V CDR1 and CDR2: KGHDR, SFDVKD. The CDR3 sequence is CATSDFTGGDYEQFF. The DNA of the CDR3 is TGTGCCACCAGTGATTTTACAGGGGGTGACTATGAGCAGTTCTTC.

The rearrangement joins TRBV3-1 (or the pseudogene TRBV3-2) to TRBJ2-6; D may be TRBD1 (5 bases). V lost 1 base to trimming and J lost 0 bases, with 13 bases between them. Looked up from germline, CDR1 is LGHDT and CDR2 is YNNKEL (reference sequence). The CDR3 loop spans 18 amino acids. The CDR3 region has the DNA TGTGCCAGCAGCCAAGCAATCCAGGGATTCTCTGGGGCCAACGTCCTGACTTTC. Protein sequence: CASSQAIQGFSGANVLTF.

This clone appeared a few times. CDR3: CASSSQTGSYGYTF. The CDR3 coding sequence is TGTGCCAGCAGCTCCCAGACAGGGTCCTATGGCTACACCTTC. V usage is TRBV5-4 and J usage is TRBJ1-2; TRBD1 matches at 7 bases. Per germline, CDR1 SGHNT and CDR2 YYREEE (reference sequence). The CDR3 spans 14 residues. Trimming cost V 3 bases and J 4 bases; bases outside gene matches: 6.

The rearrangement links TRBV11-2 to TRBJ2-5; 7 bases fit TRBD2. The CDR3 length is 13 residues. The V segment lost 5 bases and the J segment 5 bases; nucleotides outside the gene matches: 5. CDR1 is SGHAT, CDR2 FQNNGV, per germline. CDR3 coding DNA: TGTGCCAGCAGCGGGGGGGTCGGTGAGACCCAGTACTTC. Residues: CASSGGVGETQYF.

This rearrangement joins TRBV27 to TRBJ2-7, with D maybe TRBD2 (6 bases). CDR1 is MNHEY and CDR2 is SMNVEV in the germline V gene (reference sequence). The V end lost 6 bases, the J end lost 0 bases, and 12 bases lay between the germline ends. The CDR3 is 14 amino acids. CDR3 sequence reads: CASRSLGGSYEQYF. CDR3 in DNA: TGTGCCAGCAGATCGCTCGGGGGCTCCTACGAGCAGTACTTC.

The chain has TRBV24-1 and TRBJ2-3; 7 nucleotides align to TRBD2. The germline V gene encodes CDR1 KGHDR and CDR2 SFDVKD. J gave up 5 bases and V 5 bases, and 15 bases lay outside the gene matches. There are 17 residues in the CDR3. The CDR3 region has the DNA TGTGCCACCAGTGCCTCAATGGGCGCGCCGGGGGGAGATACGCAGTATTTT. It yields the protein CATSASMGAPGGDTQYF.

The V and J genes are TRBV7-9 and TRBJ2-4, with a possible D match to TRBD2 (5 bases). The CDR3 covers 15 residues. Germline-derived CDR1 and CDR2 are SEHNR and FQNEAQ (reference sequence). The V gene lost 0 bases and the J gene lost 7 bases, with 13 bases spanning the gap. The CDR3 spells CASSLAFRGANIQYF. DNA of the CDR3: TGTGCCAGCAGCTTAGCTTTTCGGGGAGCGAACATTCAGTACTTC.

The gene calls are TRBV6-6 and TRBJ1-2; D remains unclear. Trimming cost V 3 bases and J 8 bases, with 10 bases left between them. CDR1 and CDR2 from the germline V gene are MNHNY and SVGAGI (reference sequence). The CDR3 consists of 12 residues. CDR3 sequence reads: CASSYWQRGYTF. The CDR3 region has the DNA TGTGCCAGCAGTTATTGGCAACGAGGCTACACCTTC.

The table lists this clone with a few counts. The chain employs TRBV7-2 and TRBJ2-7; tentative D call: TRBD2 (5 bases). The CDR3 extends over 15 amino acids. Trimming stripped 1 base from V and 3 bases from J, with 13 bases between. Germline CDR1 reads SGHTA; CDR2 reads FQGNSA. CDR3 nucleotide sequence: TGTGCCAGCAGCTTAGGGGCCGGGGTGTACTACGAGCAGTACTTC. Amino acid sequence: CASSLGAGVYYEQYF.

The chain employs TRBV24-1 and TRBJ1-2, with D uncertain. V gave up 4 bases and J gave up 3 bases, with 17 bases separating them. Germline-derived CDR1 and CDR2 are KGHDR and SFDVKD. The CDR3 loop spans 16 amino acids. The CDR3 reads CATSDRHVLGDYGYTF. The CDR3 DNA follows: TGTGCCACCAGTGACCGACACGTCCTGGGTGACTATGGCTACACCTTC.

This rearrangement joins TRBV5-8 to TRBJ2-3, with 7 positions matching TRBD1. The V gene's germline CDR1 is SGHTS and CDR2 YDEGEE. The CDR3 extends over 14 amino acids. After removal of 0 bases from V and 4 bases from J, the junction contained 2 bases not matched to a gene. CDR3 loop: CASSLGQGADTQYF. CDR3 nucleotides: TGTGCCAGCAGCTTGGGACAGGGCGCAGATACGCAGTATTTT.

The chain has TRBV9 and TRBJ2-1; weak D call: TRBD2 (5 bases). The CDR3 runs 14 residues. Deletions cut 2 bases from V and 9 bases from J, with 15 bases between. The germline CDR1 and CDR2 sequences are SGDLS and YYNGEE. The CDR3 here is CASSVRSSGGEQFF. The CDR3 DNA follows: TGTGCCAGCAGCGTCCGTTCAAGCGGAGGTGAGCAGTTCTTC.

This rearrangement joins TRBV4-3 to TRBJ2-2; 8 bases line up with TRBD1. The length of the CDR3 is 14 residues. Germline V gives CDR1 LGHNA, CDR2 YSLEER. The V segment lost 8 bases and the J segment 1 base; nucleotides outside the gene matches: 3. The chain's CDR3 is CASGQGWNTGELFF. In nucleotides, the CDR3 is TGCGCCAGCGGACAGGGCTGGAACACCGGGGAGCTGTTTTTT.

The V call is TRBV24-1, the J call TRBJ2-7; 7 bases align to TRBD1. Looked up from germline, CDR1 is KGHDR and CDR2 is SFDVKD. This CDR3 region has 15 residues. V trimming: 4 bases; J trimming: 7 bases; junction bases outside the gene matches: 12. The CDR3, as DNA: TGTGCCACCAGTGACCGGGACAGAGCCAAGGAAGAGCAGTACTTC. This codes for CATSDRDRAKEEQYF.

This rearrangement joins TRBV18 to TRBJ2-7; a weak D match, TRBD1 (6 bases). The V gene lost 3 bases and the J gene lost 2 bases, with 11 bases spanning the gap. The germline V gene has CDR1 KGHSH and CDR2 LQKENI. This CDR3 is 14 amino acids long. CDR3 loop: CASSPGTSTYEQYF. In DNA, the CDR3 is TGTGCCAGCTCACCCGGGACATCAACCTACGAGCAGTACTTC. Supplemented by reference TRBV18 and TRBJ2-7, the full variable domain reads NAGVMQNPRHLVRRRGQEARLRCSPMKGHSHVYWYRQLPEEGLKFMVYLQKENIIDESGMPKERFSAEFPKEGPSILRIQQVVRGDSAAYFCASSPGTSTYEQYFGPGTRLTVT.

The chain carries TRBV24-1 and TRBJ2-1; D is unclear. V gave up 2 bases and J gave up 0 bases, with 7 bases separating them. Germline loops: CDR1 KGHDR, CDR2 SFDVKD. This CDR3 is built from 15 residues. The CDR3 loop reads CATSDSTSSYNEQFF. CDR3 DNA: TGTGCCACCAGTGATTCGACTTCCTCCTACAATGAGCAGTTCTTC.

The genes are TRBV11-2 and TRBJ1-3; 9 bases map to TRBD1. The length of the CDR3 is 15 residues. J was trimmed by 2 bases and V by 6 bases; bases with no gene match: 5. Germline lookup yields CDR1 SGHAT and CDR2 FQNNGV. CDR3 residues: CASRPGTGTGNTIYF. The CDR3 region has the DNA TGTGCCAGCAGGCCTGGGACAGGGACTGGAAACACCATATATTTT.

The CDR3 bases are TGTGCCAGTAGTACGGGGACAGCGCCCTTGAACACTGAAGCTTTCTTT. Protein product: CASSTGTAPLNTEAFF. V usage is TRBV19 and J usage is TRBJ1-1; 7 nucleotides align to TRBD1. Germline-derived CDR1 and CDR2 are LNHDA and SQIVND (reference sequence). This CDR3 comprises 16 residues. Losses at the gene ends were 4 bases for V and 0 bases for J; bases not matched to a gene: 8.